A single sample gave rise to the 16 T cell receptor beta chains below, sequenced in a study of blood T cell repertoires in COVID-19. Repertoires were generated with immunoSEQ multiplex PCR, while TCRdb's copy carries only in-frame clones and drops some. The sample contains fewer than 350,000 clones, about 90% of which appear only once. Sequencing used PBMCs or T cells enriched from blood (not recorded which). These receptor sequences come from a woman under 30 with acute COVID-19.

This clone was counted a single time. The rearrangement uses TRBV11-2 and TRBJ1-2; 7 nucleotides agree with TRBD1. Germline loops: CDR1 SGHAT, CDR2 FQNNGV. This CDR3 spans 12 amino acids. Trimming at V came to 2 bases and at J to 13 bases, leaving 7 bases not matched to a gene. The CDR3 nucleotides read TGTGCCAGCAGCTTATTGCAGGGGGTATGCACCTTC. Protein sequence: CASSLLQGVCTF.

This clone was counted between two and nine times. The rearrangement uses TRBV7-2 and TRBJ2-3; the D gene is possibly TRBD2 (7 bases). There are 15 residues in the CDR3. Germline V gene data show CDR1 as SGHTA and CDR2 as FQGNSA. V was pared by 5 bases and J by 4 bases, with 16 bases between. The CDR3 is CASSVQGGPSDTQYF. The CDR3 nucleotides read TGTGCCAGCAGCGTACAGGGAGGGCCATCAGATACGCAGTATTTT.

This clone turned up a few times. J is TRBJ1-5 and V is TRBV6-2 or TRBV6-3, with 8 bases fitting TRBD1. The V and J ends lost 5 bases and 7 bases, in that order; junction bases with no gene match: 10. The CDR3 runs 15 residues. Germline V gene sequence: CDR1 MNHEY, CDR2 SVGEGT. The CDR3 spells CASSRNTGGRQPQHF. In DNA form, the CDR3 reads TGTGCCAGCAGTCGGAATACAGGGGGGAGGCAGCCCCAGCATTTT.

V and J are TRBV24-1 and TRBJ2-7, with 11 bases lining up with TRBD2. V trimming: 3 bases; J trimming: 6 bases; junction bases outside the gene matches: 12. Germline V gene data show CDR1 as KGHDR and CDR2 as SFDVKD. The CDR3 loop spans 17 amino acids. CDR3 nucleotide sequence: TGTGCCACCAGTGATACCGAGACTAGCGGGAACGGTTTCGAGCAGTACTTC. It is translated as CATSDTETSGNGFEQYF.

The chain employs TRBV6-5 and TRBJ2-7, with D perhaps TRBD1 (6 bases). Trimming removed 0 bases at V and 0 bases at J, with 9 bases between. The CDR3 covers 15 residues. The germline CDR1 and CDR2 sequences are MNHEY and SVGAGI. This chain's CDR3 is CASSYSQGPSYEQYF. For the CDR3, the DNA is TGTGCCAGCAGTTACTCCCAGGGGCCCTCCTACGAGCAGTACTTC.

The chain carries TRBV11-1 and TRBJ2-7, with 8 bases that match TRBD1. The CDR3 extends over 13 amino acids. The V gene end was trimmed by 7 bases and the J gene end by 3 bases; junction bases not matched to a gene: 5. Germline V gives CDR1 SGHAT, CDR2 FQDESV (reference sequence). CDR3 region: CASTKTGVYEQYF. The CDR3 nucleotides read TGTGCCAGCACAAAGACAGGGGTCTACGAGCAGTACTTC. Filled out from reference TRBV11-1 and TRBJ2-7, the complete variable domain reads EAEVAQSPRYKITEKSQAVAFWCDPISGHATLYWYRQILGQGPELLVQFQDESVVDDSQLPKDRFSAERLKGVDSTLKIQPAELGDSAMYLCASTKTGVYEQYFGPGTRLTVT.

The rearrangement links TRBV18 to TRBJ1-1; D remains ambiguous. CDR1 KGHSH and CDR2 LQKENI come from the germline V gene. The CDR3 runs 13 residues. V lost 3 bases and J lost 5, with 10 bases in between. The CDR3 nucleotides are TGTGCCAGCTCACCGGCACAGTCGACTGAAGCTTTCTTT. Its protein product is CASSPAQSTEAFF. Supplemented by reference TRBV18 and TRBJ1-1, the full variable domain reads NAGVMQNPRHLVRRRGQEARLRCSPMKGHSHVYWYRQLPEEGLKFMVYLQKENIIDESGMPKERFSAEFPKEGPSILRIQQVVRGDSAAYFCASSPAQSTEAFFGQGTRLTVV.

This rearrangement joins TRBV5-1 to TRBJ1-2, with D perhaps TRBD1 (6 bases). The CDR3 covers 14 residues. Germline V gene lookup returns CDR1 SGHRS and CDR2 YFSETQ. V was clipped by 4 bases and J by 3 bases, with 13 bases between them. CDR3 residues: CASSRGQLDYGYTF. The CDR3 region has the DNA TGCGCCAGCAGCCGCGGACAGCTAGACTATGGCTACACCTTC.

The chain carries TRBV11-2 and TRBJ2-1, with a tentative D call TRBD2 (6 bases). Trimming removed 2 bases from V and 5 bases from J, with 16 bases in between. CDR3 size: 16 residues. CDR1 and CDR2 (germline): SGHAT, FQNNGV. CDR3 coding DNA: TGTGCCAGCAGCTTACTTGGTTTAGGAGGGGACAATGAGCAGTTCTTC. This encodes CASSLLGLGGDNEQFF.

The chain combines TRBV11-2 with TRBJ2-7; D uncertain. Germline V lookup: CDR1 SGHAT, CDR2 FQNNGV. V was cut by 1 base and J by 1 base, with 8 bases left in between. This CDR3 has 14 amino acids. The DNA for the CDR3 is TGTGCCAGCAGCTTAGGCTCGGGTTCCTACGAGCAGTACTTC. It is translated as CASSLGSGSYEQYF.

This sequence joins TRBV19 and TRBJ2-7, with 11 bases identical to TRBD2. Trimming removed 5 bases from V and 4 bases from J; junction bases left unmatched: 4. Germline loops: CDR1 LNHDA, CDR2 SQIVND (reference sequence). This CDR3 has 14 amino acids. CDR3 nucleotide sequence: TGTGCCAGTAGTCCCGGGACTAGCGGATACGAGCAGTACTTC. Residues: CASSPGTSGYEQYF.

V gene TRBV2 combines with J gene TRBJ2-7, with 9 bases identical to TRBD2. The trim removed 8 bases at V and 5 bases at J, leaving 7 bases unmatched. Germline assignment: CDR1 SNHLY and CDR2 FYNNEI. This CDR3 contains 13 residues. The CDR3 region has the DNA TGTGCCAGCCATGCGGGAGGGCCTAACGAGCAGTACTTC. This gives the protein CASHAGGPNEQYF. The entire variable domain, with the rest obtained from reference TRBV2 and TRBJ2-7, is as follows: EPEVTQTPSHQVTQMGQEVILRCVPISNHLYFYWYRQILGQKVEFLVSFYNNEISEKSEIFDDQFSVERPDGSNFTLKIRSTKLEDSAMYFCASHAGGPNEQYFGPGTRLTVT.

The chain employs TRBV18 and TRBJ1-1, with no clear D. This CDR3 has 15 residues. Germline values: CDR1 KGHSH, CDR2 LQKENI. Trimming removed 0 bases at V and 1 base at J, with 9 bases between. The CDR3 loop is CASSPPGTANTEAFF. The CDR3 DNA is TGTGCCAGCTCACCACCCGGTACAGCGAACACTGAAGCTTTCTTT.

The chain recombines TRBV7-2 with TRBJ2-7; 8 bases agree with TRBD1. CDR1 and CDR2 (germline): SGHTA, FQGNSA. CDR3 length: 16 residues. V lost 5 bases and J lost 0; bases outside the gene matches: 9. The CDR3 nucleotides read TGTGCCAGCAGCACCGGGCAGGGGGCAATCTCCTACGAGCAGTACTTC. It translates to CASSTGQGAISYEQYF. Full variable domain (rest looked up from reference TRBV7-2 and TRBJ2-7): GAGVSQSPSNKVTEKGKDVELRCDPISGHTALYWYRQSLGQGLEFLIYFQGNSAPDKSGLPSDRFSAERTGGSVSTLTIQRTQQEDSAVYLCASSTGQGAISYEQYFGPGTRLTVT.

A single count supports this clone. J is TRBJ1-3 and V is TRBV11-2; a weak D match, TRBD1 (6 bases). V gave up 4 bases and J gave up 4 bases, with 14 bases separating them. CDR3 length: 15 amino acids. The V gene's germline CDR1 is SGHAT and CDR2 FQNNGV. CDR3: CASSSGGGLGNTIYF. The CDR3 nucleotides read TGTGCCAGCAGCTCGGGAGGGGGGCTCGGAAACACCATATATTTT.

This CDR3 reads CASSQATGILNTEAFF. As DNA, the CDR3 is TGTGCCAGCAGCCAGGCCACAGGGATACTGAACACTGAAGCTTTCTTT. The chain has TRBV3-1 (or the pseudogene TRBV3-2) and TRBJ1-1; D might be TRBD1 (6 bases). Per germline, CDR1 LGHDT and CDR2 YNNKEL (reference sequence). This CDR3 is 16 amino acids long. Trimming removed 3 bases at V and 0 bases at J, with 14 bases between.